This T cell receptor beta chain was found in a study of identical twins. Study-level results: Fewer insertions marked abundant cord blood beta clonotypes; young adult naive trended weakly, memory not at all.

Comments on this clonotype: Its antigen is unknown.

V was clipped by 0 bases and J by 7 bases, with 22 bases between them. The CDR3 is 16 amino acids. Germline-derived CDR1 and CDR2 are SQVTM and ANQGSEA. TCRdb independently ran MiXCR on the 5' RACE reads; one entry per CDR3 protein. The table includes approximately 700,000 distinct CDR3 sequences, roughly 18% detected once. The same sample was also used in a study of T cells expressing NK-cell markers.

Sequenced input: PBMCs. This receptor was taken from a woman younger than 30 in good health. The chain links TRBV29-1 to TRBJ2-7, with D perhaps matching TRBD1 or TRBD2 (6 bases each). For the CDR3, the DNA is TGCAGCGTTGAAGATGGAGGTGGGGGGCCCGTTCCTGAGCAGTACTTC. Translated, it gives CSVEDGGGGPVPEQYF.